This T cell receptor beta chain was observed in a study of blood T cell repertoires in COVID-19. Turning to the study itself: In each case, the material was cDNA or gDNA derived from T cells, B-cell-depleted T cells, or PBMCs.

TCRdb's copy holds only in-frame clones and misses some; the assay was immunoSEQ multiplex PCR. The sample shows under 300,000 clones, 70% to 90% of them seen only once. V was clipped by 3 bases and J by 7 bases, with 16 bases between them. CDR1 and CDR2 (germline): SGHNT, YYREEE (reference sequence). This CDR3 contains 15 residues. This chain connects TRBV5-4 to TRBJ1-4; possibly TRBD1 for D (5 bases). The source of this sequence is a woman aged 70-85 years with active or convalescent COVID-19. The sequenced material came from peripheral blood. The CDR3 DNA sequence: TGTGCCAGCAGCTCGCCCCAGGACAAACCTGAAAAACTGTTTTTT. It yields the protein CASSSPQDKPEKLFF.